The 15 T cell receptor beta chains below all came from one sample that was sequenced in a study. Each CDR3 protein is one row after TCRdb ran MiXCR on the RT-PCR reads. The sample has fewer than 800,000 distinct CDR3 sequences, more than 13% seen once. What was sequenced was memory CD4+ T cells from blood. All receptors derive from a female donor in good health, serving as a healthy control.

The chain links TRBV6-6 to TRBJ1-6; D possibly corresponds to TRBD1 (6 bases). V dropped 6 bases and J dropped 11 bases, with 17 bases sitting between them. This CDR3 has 14 amino acids. The V gene's germline CDR1 is MNHNY and CDR2 SVGAGI (reference sequence). CDR3: CASRKGDPGTPLHF. The CDR3 DNA reads TGTGCCAGCAGAAAGGGGGACCCGGGGACACCCCTCCACTTT.

This clonotype was seen only a few times. The chain joins TRBV7-8 to TRBJ1-5; the D gene is possibly TRBD1 (5 bases). The CDR3 consists of 14 residues. The germline V gene has CDR1 SGHVS and CDR2 FQNEAQ. Trimming left V 2 bases short and J 7 bases short, with 12 bases between. The CDR3 region is CASSLHLGGQPQHF. The CDR3 DNA reads TGTGCCAGCAGCTTACACCTCGGGGGGCAGCCCCAGCATTTT.

This clonotype was picked up a small number of times. The chain employs TRBV7-9 and TRBJ2-3; TRBD2 matches at 12 bases. V shed 5 bases, J shed 4 bases, and the junction held 7 bases outside the gene matches. CDR3 length: 16 amino acids. Germline CDR1 and CDR2: SEHNR and FQNEAQ (reference sequence). The CDR3 here is CASSITSGRFADTQYF. The CDR3 bases are TGTGCCAGCAGCATAACTAGCGGGAGGTTCGCAGATACGCAGTATTTT.

The table lists this clonotype with a count of one. The CDR3 sequence is CASSGRGSGSYTGELFF. CDR3 in DNA: TGTGCCAGCAGCGGAAGGGGTAGCGGGAGTTACACCGGGGAGCTGTTTTTT. This sequence joins TRBV7-2 and TRBJ2-2, with 9 bases lining up with TRBD2. V shed 5 bases, J shed 3 bases, and the junction held 10 bases outside the gene matches. This CDR3 contains 17 residues. The germline gives CDR1 SGHTA, CDR2 FQGNSA.

This clonotype was found many times. The J gene is TRBJ1-1, the V gene TRBV6-2 or TRBV6-3; TRBD1 might be the D (5 bases). V was pared by 0 bases and J by 3 bases, with 11 bases between. CDR3 length: 15 residues. In germline, CDR1 is MNHEY, CDR2 SVGEGT. CDR3: CASSYSYWGYTEAFF. For the CDR3, the DNA is TGTGCCAGCAGTTACTCGTATTGGGGGTACACTGAAGCTTTCTTT.

This clonotype was detected only a few times. One junction end does not reproduce the germline sequence, and a read error may be involved. The CDR3 sequence is CASSLAADMAYNEQFF. The DNA of the CDR3 is TGTGCTAGCAGCTTAGCGGCGGATATGGCCTACAATGAGCAGTTCTTC. V gene TRBV7-7 combines with J gene TRBJ2-1, with D possibly matching TRBD2 (6 bases). The CDR3 runs to 16 residues. Germline V gene lookup returns CDR1 SSHAT and CDR2 FNYEAQ (reference sequence).

This clonotype appeared a single time. The chain carries TRBV5-1 and TRBJ2-1; the match to TRBD2 covers 8 bases. V lost 2 bases, J lost 7 bases, and 8 bases stayed unmatched. Germline V gives CDR1 SGHRS, CDR2 YFSETQ. This CDR3 has 15 amino acids. The CDR3 protein is CASSFGAGGGNEQFF. DNA of the CDR3: TGCGCCAGCAGCTTCGGGGCGGGAGGTGGGAATGAGCAGTTCTTC.

This clonotype has just a few counts. The genes are TRBV27 and TRBJ2-3, with D unclear. V was pared by 3 bases and J by 3 bases, with 10 bases between. Germline CDR1 is MNHEY and CDR2 is SMNVEV (reference sequence). There are 14 residues in the CDR3. The CDR3 bases are TGTGCCAGCAGTTTCTCCGGACGGACAGATACGCAGTATTTT. This codes for CASSFSGRTDTQYF.

The chain uses TRBV3-1 and TRBJ2-3; possibly TRBD2 for D (5 bases). The CDR3 spans 13 residues. Germline CDR1 and CDR2: LGHDT and YNNKEL (reference sequence). V was cut by 6 bases and J by 4 bases, with 11 bases left in between. This chain's CDR3 is CASSSQRPDTQYF. CDR3 bases: TGTGCCAGCAGTAGCCAGCGGCCAGATACGCAGTATTTT.

The chain combines TRBV7-3 with TRBJ1-1; D is unclear. From germline, CDR1 is SGHTA and CDR2 FQGTGA. The V end was cut by 7 bases, the J end by 3 bases, with 12 bases between. The CDR3 covers 13 residues. The CDR3 region has the DNA TGTGCCAGCAAAGCTTACGCCGACACTGAAGCTTTCTTT. Translation gives CASKAYADTEAFF.

The chain employs TRBV28 and TRBJ2-1, with TRBD2 identical over 8 bases. From germline, CDR1 is MDHEN and CDR2 SYDVKM. The CDR3 runs 12 residues. After removal of 5 bases from V and 10 bases from J, the junction contained 4 bases not matched to a gene. The CDR3 bases are TGTGCCAGCAGTCCCCCTAGCGGGGAGCAGTTCTTC. Protein product: CASSPPSGEQFF.

This clonotype was seen only a few times. The rearrangement links TRBV12-5 to TRBJ2-1, with D possibly matching TRBD1 (6 bases). V lost 1 base and J 3 bases, leaving 13 bases between the germline ends. Germline assignment: CDR1 LGHNT and CDR2 FRNRAP. The length of the CDR3 is 16 residues. In DNA form, the CDR3 reads TGTGCTAGTGGTTTGGGACTGACAGGCAGCTACAATGAGCAGTTCTTC. Translation gives CASGLGLTGSYNEQFF.

This clonotype was picked up a small number of times. A much larger clonotype is one base distant, so this may be a read error. V is TRBV7-3 and J is TRBJ1-1; tentative D call: TRBD1 (5 bases). The CDR3 covers 14 residues. CDR1 is SGHTA, CDR2 FQGTGA, per germline. CDR3 residues: CASSSTGEDTETFF. The CDR3 DNA reads TGTGCCAGCAGCTCAACCGGGGAGGACACTGAAACTTTCTTT.

This clonotype was counted between two and nine times. In nucleotides, the CDR3 is TGTGCCAGCAGCCGGGCTAGCGGGAACTACAATGAGCAGTTCTTC. Residues: CASSRASGNYNEQFF. The chain joins TRBV3-1 to TRBJ2-1; 9 positions match TRBD2. Trimming cost V 4 bases and J 3 bases; bases outside gene matches: 4. The CDR3 has 15 amino acids. Germline V gene sequence: CDR1 LGHDT, CDR2 YNNKEL (reference sequence).

This clonotype was picked up many times. This chain uses TRBV7-8 with TRBJ2-7, with 9 bases lining up with TRBD1. The V and J ends lost 3 bases and 3 bases, in that order; junction bases with no gene match: 6. The CDR3 is 15 residues long. Looked up from germline, CDR1 is SGHVS and CDR2 is FQNEAQ. The CDR3 DNA is TGTGCCAGCAGCTTGACGACAGGGGGTAGCTACGAGCAGTACTTC. Its translation: CASSLTTGGSYEQYF.